This TCR beta chain was profiled in a study of regulatory T cells in long-lasting Graves disease. The CDR3 runs to 14 residues. Germline lookup yields CDR1 SGHTA and CDR2 FQGNSA. Trimming stripped 7 bases from V and 8 bases from J, with 17 bases between. The TCR beta library used iRepertoire HTBI primers with Arm-PCR amplification of CDR3. MiXCR, applied by TCRdb to the multiplex PCR reads, yields one record per CDR3 protein. The table has about 440,000 distinct CDR3 sequences, 14% to 15% seen once. Time point reported: newly diagnosed GD, antithyroid drugs for less than 3 months. Preparation of the TCR library used RNA extracted from PBMCs. This sample was shared with a second study, whose subject was T cells in Graves' hyperthyroidism and ophthalmopathy. As that study records: When the TCR CDR3 underwent first-round RT-PCR, the HTBI primer set was used. Ophthalmopathy was told apart from stable hyperthyroidism by a 13 V-J model.

The TCR sequence derives from a woman younger than 45 with Graves disease. The sequencing used peripheral blood mononuclear cells (PBMCs), collected at new diagnosis, from a patient treated with antithyroid drugs. The chain has TRBV7-2 and TRBJ1-4; D gene ambiguous. The CDR3 loop reads CASNSGRVREKLFF. The CDR3 bases are TGTGCCAGCAACTCTGGACGGGTCCGGGAAAAACTGTTTTTT.